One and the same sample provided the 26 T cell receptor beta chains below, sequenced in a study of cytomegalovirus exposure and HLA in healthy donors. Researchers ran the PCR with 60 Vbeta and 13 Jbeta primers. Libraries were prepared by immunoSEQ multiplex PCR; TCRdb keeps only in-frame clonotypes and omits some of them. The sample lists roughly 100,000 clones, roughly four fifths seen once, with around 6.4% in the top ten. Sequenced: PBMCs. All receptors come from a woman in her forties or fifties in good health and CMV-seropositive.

CDR3 in DNA: TGTGCCAGCAGTTTGTGGGAGGGTACGACAAAAGAGACCCAGTACTTC. Amino acids: CASSLWEGTTKETQYF. J is TRBJ2-5 and V is TRBV25-1; 7 bases fit TRBD2. Germline V gene lookup returns CDR1 MGHDK and CDR2 SYGVNS. This CDR3 has 16 residues. With V trimmed by 5 bases and J by 3 bases, 12 bases remained unmatched.

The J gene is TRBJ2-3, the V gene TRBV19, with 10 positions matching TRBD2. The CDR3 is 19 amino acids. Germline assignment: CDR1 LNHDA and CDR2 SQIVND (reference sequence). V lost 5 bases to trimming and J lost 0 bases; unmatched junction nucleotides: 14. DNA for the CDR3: TGTGCCAGTAGTGGACGGATGCAGCGGGGGGGCTTAAGCACAGATACGCAGTATTTT. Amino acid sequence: CASSGRMQRGGLSTDTQYF.

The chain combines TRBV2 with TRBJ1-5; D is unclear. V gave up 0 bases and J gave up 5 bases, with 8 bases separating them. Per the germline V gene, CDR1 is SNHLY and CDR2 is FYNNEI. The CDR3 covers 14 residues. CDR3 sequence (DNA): TGTGCCAGCAGTGAAGCGCTTCGGGATCAGCCCCAGCATTTT. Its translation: CASSEALRDQPQHF.

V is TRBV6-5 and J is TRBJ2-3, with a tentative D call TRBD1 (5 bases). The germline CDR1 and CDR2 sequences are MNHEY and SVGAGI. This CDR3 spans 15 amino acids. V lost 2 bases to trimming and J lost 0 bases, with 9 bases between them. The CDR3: CASSYDSDSTDTQYF. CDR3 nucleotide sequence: TGTGCCAGCAGTTACGACAGCGACAGCACAGATACGCAGTATTTT.

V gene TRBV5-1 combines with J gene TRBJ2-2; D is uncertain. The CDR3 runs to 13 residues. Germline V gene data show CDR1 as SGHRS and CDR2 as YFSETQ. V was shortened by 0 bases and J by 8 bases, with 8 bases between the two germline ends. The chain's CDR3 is CASSLERRGELFF. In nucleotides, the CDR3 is TGCGCCAGCAGCTTGGAACGGCGGGGGGAGCTGTTTTTT.

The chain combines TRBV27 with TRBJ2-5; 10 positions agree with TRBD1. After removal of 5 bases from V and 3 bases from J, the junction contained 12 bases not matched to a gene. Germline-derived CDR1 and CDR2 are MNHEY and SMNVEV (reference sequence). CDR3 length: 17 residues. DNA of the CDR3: TGTGCCAGCAGTAAGGACAGGGGGACTGGATACAAAGAGACCCAGTACTTC. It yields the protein CASSKDRGTGYKETQYF.

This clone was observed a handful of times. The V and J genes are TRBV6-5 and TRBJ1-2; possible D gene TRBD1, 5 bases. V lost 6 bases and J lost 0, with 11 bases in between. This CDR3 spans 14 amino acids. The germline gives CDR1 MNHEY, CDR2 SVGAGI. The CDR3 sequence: CASRQTGANYGYTF. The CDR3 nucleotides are TGTGCCAGCAGGCAAACAGGAGCTAACTATGGCTACACCTTC.

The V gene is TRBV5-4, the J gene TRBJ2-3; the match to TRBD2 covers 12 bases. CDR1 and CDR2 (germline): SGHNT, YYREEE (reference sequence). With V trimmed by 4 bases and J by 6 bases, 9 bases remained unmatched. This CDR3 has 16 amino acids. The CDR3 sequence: CASSTQTSGGVDTQYF. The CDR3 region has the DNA TGTGCCAGCAGCACACAGACTAGCGGGGGTGTCGATACGCAGTATTTT. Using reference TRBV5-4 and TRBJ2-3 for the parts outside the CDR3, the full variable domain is ETGVTQSPTHLIKTRGQQVTLRCSSQSGHNTVSWYQQALGQGPQFIFQYYREEENGRGNFPPRFSGLQFPNYSSELNVNALELDDSALYLCASSTQTSGGVDTQYFGPGTRLTVL.

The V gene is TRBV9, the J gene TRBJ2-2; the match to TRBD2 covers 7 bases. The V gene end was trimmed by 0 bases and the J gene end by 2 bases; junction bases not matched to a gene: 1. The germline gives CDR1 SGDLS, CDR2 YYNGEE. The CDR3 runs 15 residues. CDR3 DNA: TGTGCCAGCAGCGTAGGGGACTACAACACCGGGGAGCTGTTTTTT. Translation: CASSVGDYNTGELFF.

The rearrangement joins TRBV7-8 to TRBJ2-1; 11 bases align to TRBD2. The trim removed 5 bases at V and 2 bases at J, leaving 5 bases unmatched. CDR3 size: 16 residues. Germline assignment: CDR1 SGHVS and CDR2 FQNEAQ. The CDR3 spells CASSASGGSTYNEQFF. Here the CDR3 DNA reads TGTGCCAGCAGCGCTAGCGGGGGGTCAACCTACAATGAGCAGTTCTTC.

As DNA, the CDR3 is TGCGCCAGCAGCTTGACCCCAACAGGGGGCTATGGCTACACCTTC. The encoded protein is CASSLTPTGGYGYTF. V is TRBV5-1 and J is TRBJ1-2; the match to TRBD1 covers 8 bases. The germline V gene encodes CDR1 SGHRS and CDR2 YFSETQ. V trimming: 1 base; J trimming: 4 bases; junction bases outside the gene matches: 6. The CDR3 is made up of 15 amino acids.

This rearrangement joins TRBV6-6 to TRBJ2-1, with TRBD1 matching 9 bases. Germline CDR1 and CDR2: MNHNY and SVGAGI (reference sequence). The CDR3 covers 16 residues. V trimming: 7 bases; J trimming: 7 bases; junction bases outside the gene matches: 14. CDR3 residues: CASTRDRDRDRNEQFF. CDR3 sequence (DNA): TGTGCCAGCACTCGAGACCGGGACAGGGATAGGAATGAGCAGTTCTTC.

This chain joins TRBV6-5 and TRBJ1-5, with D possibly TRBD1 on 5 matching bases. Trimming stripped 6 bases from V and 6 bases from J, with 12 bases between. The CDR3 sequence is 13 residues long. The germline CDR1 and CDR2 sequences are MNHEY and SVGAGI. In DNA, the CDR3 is TGTGCCAGCAGCCTAACCGGGGGTCAGCCCCAGCATTTT. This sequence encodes CASSLTGGQPQHF.

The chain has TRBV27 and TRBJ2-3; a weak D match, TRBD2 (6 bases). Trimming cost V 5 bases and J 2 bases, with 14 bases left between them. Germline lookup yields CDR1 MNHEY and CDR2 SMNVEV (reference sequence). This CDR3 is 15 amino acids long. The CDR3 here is CASSTRDFDTDTQYF. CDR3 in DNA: TGTGCCAGCAGTACCCGGGACTTTGACACAGATACGCAGTATTTT.

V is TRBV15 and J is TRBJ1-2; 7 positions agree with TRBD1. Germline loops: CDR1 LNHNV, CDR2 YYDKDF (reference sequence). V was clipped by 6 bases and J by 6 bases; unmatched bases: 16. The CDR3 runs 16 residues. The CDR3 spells CATSRSGRGVIDGYTF. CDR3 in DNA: TGTGCCACCAGTCGTTCGGGCAGGGGGGTAATTGATGGCTACACCTTC.

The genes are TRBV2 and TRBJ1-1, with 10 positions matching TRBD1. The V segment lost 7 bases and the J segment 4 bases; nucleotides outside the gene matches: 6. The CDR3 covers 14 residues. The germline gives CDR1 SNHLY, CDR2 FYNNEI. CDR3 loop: CASTRDRGVTEAFF. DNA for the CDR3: TGTGCCAGCACCAGGGACAGGGGAGTCACTGAAGCTTTCTTT. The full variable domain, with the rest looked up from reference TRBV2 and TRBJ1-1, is EPEVTQTPSHQVTQMGQEVILRCVPISNHLYFYWYRQILGQKVEFLVSFYNNEISEKSEIFDDQFSVERPDGSNFTLKIRSTKLEDSAMYFCASTRDRGVTEAFFGQGTRLTVV.

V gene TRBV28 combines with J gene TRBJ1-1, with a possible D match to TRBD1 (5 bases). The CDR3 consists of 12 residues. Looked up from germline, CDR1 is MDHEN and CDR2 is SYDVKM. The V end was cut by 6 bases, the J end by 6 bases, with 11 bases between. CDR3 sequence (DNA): TGTGCCAGCAGAAGGGGTGATTCTGAAGCTTTCTTT. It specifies CASRRGDSEAFF.

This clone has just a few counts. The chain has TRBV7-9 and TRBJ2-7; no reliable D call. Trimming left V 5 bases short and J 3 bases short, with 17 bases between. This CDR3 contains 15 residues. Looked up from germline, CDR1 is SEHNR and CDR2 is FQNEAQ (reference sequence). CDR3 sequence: CASSAAAVLDYEQYF. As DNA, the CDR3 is TGTGCCAGCAGCGCAGCCGCGGTCCTGGACTACGAGCAGTACTTC. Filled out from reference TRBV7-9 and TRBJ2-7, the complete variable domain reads DTGVSQNPRHKITKRGQNVTFRCDPISEHNRLYWYRQTLGQGPEFLTYFQNEAQLEKSRLLSDRFSAERPKGSFSTLEIQRTEQGDSAMYLCASSAAAVLDYEQYFGPGTRLTVT.

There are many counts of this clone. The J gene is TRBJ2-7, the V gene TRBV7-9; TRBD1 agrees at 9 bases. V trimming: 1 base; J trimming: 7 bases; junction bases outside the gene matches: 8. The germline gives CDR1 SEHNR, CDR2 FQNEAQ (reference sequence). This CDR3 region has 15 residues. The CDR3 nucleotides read TGTGCCAGCAGCTTAGGGGACAGGGACTTGGGTGAGCAGTACTTC. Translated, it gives CASSLGDRDLGEQYF.

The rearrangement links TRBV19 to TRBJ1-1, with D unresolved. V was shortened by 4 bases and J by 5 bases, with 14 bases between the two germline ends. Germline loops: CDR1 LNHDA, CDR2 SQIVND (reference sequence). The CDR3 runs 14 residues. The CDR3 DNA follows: TGTGCCAGTAGTACCCGGACCCGGAGGACTGAAGCTTTCTTT. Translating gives CASSTRTRRTEAFF.

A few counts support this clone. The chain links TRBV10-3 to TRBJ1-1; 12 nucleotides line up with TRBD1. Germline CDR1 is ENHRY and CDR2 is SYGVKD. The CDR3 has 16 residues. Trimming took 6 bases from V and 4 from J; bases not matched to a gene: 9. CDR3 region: CAIRAGTGGRGTEAFF. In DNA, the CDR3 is TGTGCCATCAGGGCCGGGACAGGGGGCAGAGGCACTGAAGCTTTCTTT.

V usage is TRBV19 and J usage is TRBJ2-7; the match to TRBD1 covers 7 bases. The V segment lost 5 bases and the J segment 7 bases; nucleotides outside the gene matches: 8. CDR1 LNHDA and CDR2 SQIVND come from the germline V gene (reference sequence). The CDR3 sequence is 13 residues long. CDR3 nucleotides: TGTGCCAGTAGTGGACACACAGGGGCGGAGCAGTACTTC. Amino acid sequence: CASSGHTGAEQYF.

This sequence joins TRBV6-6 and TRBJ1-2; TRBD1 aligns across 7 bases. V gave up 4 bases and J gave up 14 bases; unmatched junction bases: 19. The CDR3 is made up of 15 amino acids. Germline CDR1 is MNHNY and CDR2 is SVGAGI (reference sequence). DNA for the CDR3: TGTGCCAGCAGTTCCCCGACAGGGACCCCCTATGCGGGTACCTTC. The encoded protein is CASSSPTGTPYAGTF.

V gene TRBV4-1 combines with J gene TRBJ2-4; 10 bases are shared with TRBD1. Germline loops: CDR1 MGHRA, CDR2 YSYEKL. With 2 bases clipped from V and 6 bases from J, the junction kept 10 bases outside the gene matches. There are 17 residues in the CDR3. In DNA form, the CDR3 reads TGCGCCAGCAGCCAATTGGGAATCCGGGACAGGGGAAACATTCAGTACTTC. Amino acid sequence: CASSQLGIRDRGNIQYF.

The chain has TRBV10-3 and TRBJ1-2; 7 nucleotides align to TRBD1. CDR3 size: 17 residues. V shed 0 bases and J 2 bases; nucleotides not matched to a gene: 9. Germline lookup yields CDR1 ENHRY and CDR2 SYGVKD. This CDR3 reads CAISESDTGQTNYGYTF. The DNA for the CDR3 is TGTGCCATCAGTGAGTCTGACACGGGACAGACCAACTATGGCTACACCTTC.

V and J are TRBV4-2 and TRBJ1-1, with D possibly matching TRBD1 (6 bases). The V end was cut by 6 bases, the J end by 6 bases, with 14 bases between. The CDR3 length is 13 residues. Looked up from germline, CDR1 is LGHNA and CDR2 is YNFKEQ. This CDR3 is CASRIVGGAEAFF. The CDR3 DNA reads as TGTGCCAGCAGAATAGTAGGGGGGGCTGAAGCTTTCTTT.